These 21 T cell receptor beta chains came from one sample sequenced in a study of cytomegalovirus exposure and HLA in healthy donors. Primers for the PCR totalled 60 Vbeta and 13 Jbeta. Libraries were prepared by immunoSEQ multiplex PCR; TCRdb keeps only in-frame clonotypes and omits some of them. In the table there are 110,000 to 150,000 clones, approximately 83% of which are singletons. The sequenced sample was PBMCs. These receptors were taken from a woman aged 35 to 49 in good health and CMV-seronegative.

For this clone: Compared with germline, one end of the junction differs, possibly owing to a read error. This rearrangement joins TRBV7-9 to TRBJ2-7; TRBD2 aligns across 7 bases. The CDR3 is 18 residues long. Looked up from germline, CDR1 is SEHNR and CDR2 is FQNEAQ (reference sequence). CDR3 sequence (DNA): TGTTCCAGCAGCTTAGTTTCATCGCGGCTAGCGGTCTCCTACGAGCAGTACTTC. This encodes CSSSLVSSRLAVSYEQYF. The full variable domain, its missing parts supplied by reference TRBV7-9 and TRBJ2-7, is DTGVSQNPRHKITKRGQNVTFRCDPISEHNRLYWYRQTLGQGPEFLTYFQNEAQLEKSRLLSDRFSAERPKGSFSTLEIQRTEQGDSAMYLCSSSLVSSRLAVSYEQYFGPGTRLTVT.

V usage is TRBV10-2 and J usage is TRBJ1-2, with TRBD1 identical over 7 bases. The CDR3 consists of 17 residues. Trimming at V came to 4 bases and at J to 5 bases, leaving 16 bases not matched to a gene. Germline lookup yields CDR1 WSHSY and CDR2 SAAADI. The CDR3 DNA reads TGCGCCAGCAGTGGGGGGACAGAGAGGGATTATCGGTATGGCTACACCTTC. Translated, it gives CASSGGTERDYRYGYTF.

CDR3 in amino acids: CASSQGPPGARTDTQYF. CDR3 in DNA: TGTGCCAGCAGCCAAGGACCCCCAGGGGCCCGCACAGATACGCAGTATTTT. This rearrangement joins TRBV4-2 to TRBJ2-3; D is perhaps TRBD1 (6 bases). Trimming removed 1 base at V and 1 base at J, with 15 bases between. This CDR3 has 17 amino acids. Germline V gives CDR1 LGHNA, CDR2 YNFKEQ.

In this sample, this clone turned up a few times. This chain uses TRBV4-1 with TRBJ1-1, with D possibly TRBD1 on 5 matching bases. The germline CDR1 and CDR2 sequences are MGHRA and YSYEKL. This CDR3 region has 15 residues. With 4 bases removed from V and 11 bases from J, the gap between germline ends came to 23 bases. The CDR3 coding sequence is TGCGCCAGCAGCCCCTCTACCGGACACTTCCTAACGGCTTTCTTT. Protein: CASSPSTGHFLTAFF.

The J gene is TRBJ1-2, the V gene TRBV5-6; D possibly corresponds to TRBD1 (6 bases). V lost 0 bases to trimming and J lost 4 bases, with 10 bases between them. The CDR3 length is 14 residues. In germline, CDR1 is SGHDT, CDR2 YYEEEE. Here the CDR3 reads CASSLGMGAYGYTF. As DNA, the CDR3 is TGTGCCAGCAGCTTGGGTATGGGGGCCTATGGCTACACCTTC. Full variable domain (remainder filled in from reference TRBV5-6 and TRBJ1-2): DAGVTQSPTHLIKTRGQQVTLRCSPKSGHDTVSWYQQALGQGPQFIFQYYEEEERQRGNFPDRFSGHQFPNYSSELNVNALLLGDSALYLCASSLGMGAYGYTFGSGTRLTVV.

The chain carries TRBV9 and TRBJ2-5, with 11 bases matching TRBD2. Germline V gene lookup returns CDR1 SGDLS and CDR2 YYNGEE. With 2 bases clipped from V and 11 bases from J, the junction kept 8 bases outside the gene matches. The CDR3 is 14 residues long. The CDR3 loop reads CASSVTSGSGEQYF. Here the CDR3 DNA reads TGTGCCAGCAGCGTCACTAGCGGGAGCGGGGAGCAGTACTTC.

The gene calls are TRBV28 and TRBJ1-4, with 7 bases that match TRBD1. This CDR3 is built from 15 residues. V gave up 1 base and J gave up 3 bases; unmatched junction bases: 2. Germline values: CDR1 MDHEN, CDR2 SYDVKM. The CDR3 DNA reads as TGTGCCAGCAGTTTATCTGGGACAGCTAATGAAAAACTGTTTTTT. This gives the protein CASSLSGTANEKLFF.

Comments on this clone: It is unclear where the CDR3 begins or ends on the DNA, so no DNA is shown, and the CDR3 is as TCRdb lists it. The chain employs TRBV21-1 and TRBJ1-5. TRBV21-1 is assigned pseudogene status. The CDR3 has 15 residues if both end residues are counted. The CDR3 region is CASSKVAGGNQPQHF.

This clone was recorded once. V usage is TRBV29-1 and J usage is TRBJ1-2; D uncertain. Germline V gene lookup returns CDR1 SQVTM and CDR2 ANQGSEA. The CDR3 has 15 amino acids. Trimming left V 2 bases short and J 4 bases short, with 17 bases between. This chain's CDR3 is CSVEMLSVGSYGYTF. DNA for the CDR3: TGCAGCGTTGAAATGTTGAGTGTCGGGTCCTATGGCTACACCTTC.

This CDR3 reads CASSLVSSTYSNQPQHF. The CDR3 nucleotides read TGTGCCAGCAGCTTGGTTTCCTCAACTTATAGCAATCAGCCCCAGCATTTT. V gene TRBV5-8 combines with J gene TRBJ1-5; D unclear. There are 17 residues in the CDR3. V shed 0 bases and J shed 0 bases, with 13 bases lying between them. Germline lookup yields CDR1 SGHTS and CDR2 YDEGEE.

The chain joins TRBV6-1 to TRBJ2-3, with TRBD1 identical over 9 bases. This CDR3 region has 16 residues. The V and J ends lost 4 bases and 6 bases, in that order; junction bases with no gene match: 11. The V gene's germline CDR1 is MNHNS and CDR2 SASEGT. The CDR3 region is CASSGRGTGWGDTQYF. CDR3 DNA sequence: TGTGCCAGCAGTGGACGAGGGACAGGGTGGGGGGATACGCAGTATTTT.

This clone was seen only a few times. CDR3 sequence reads: CASSPGGVSGSPLHF. DNA of the CDR3: TGTGCCAGCAGCCCTGGCGGAGTGTCTGGTTCACCCCTCCACTTT. The chain couples TRBV4-2 to TRBJ1-6; D gene unclear. This CDR3 spans 15 amino acids. V dropped 4 bases and J dropped 9 bases, with 16 bases sitting between them. The germline gives CDR1 LGHNA, CDR2 YNFKEQ.

The V gene is TRBV19, the J gene TRBJ1-5, with TRBD1 matching 7 bases. The CDR3 spans 15 residues. CDR1 LNHDA and CDR2 SQIVND come from the germline V gene (reference sequence). V shed 3 bases and J 5 bases; nucleotides not matched to a gene: 7. DNA of the CDR3: TGTGCCAGTAGTATCCAGGGGGTCAGGGATCAGCCCCAGCATTTT. Residues: CASSIQGVRDQPQHF.

The chain joins TRBV30 to TRBJ1-3, with no clear D. CDR1 GTSNPN and CDR2 SVGIG come from the germline V gene (reference sequence). Trimming pared 2 bases from V and 0 bases from J, leaving 8 bases between. There are 14 residues in the CDR3. The CDR3 spells CAWSRSSSGNTIYF. CDR3 nucleotides: TGTGCCTGGAGTCGGAGCTCCTCTGGAAACACCATATATTTT.

The chain links TRBV6-4 to TRBJ2-1, with 8 bases that match TRBD2. With 5 bases clipped from V and 0 bases from J, the junction kept 3 bases outside the gene matches. The CDR3 runs 15 residues. Per germline, CDR1 MRHNA and CDR2 SNTAGT. The CDR3 is CASSRGGDSYNEQFF. CDR3 DNA: TGTGCCAGCAGTCGGGGGGGGGACTCCTACAATGAGCAGTTCTTC.

This clone was counted a few times. This chain joins TRBV4-1 and TRBJ1-2; TRBD1 matches at 9 bases. Germline assignment: CDR1 MGHRA and CDR2 YSYEKL. J lost 5 bases, V lost 4 bases, and 11 bases had no gene match. The CDR3 extends over 16 amino acids. CDR3 sequence: CASSRTESGTGYGYTF. The DNA for the CDR3 is TGCGCCAGCAGCCGGACCGAGTCCGGGACAGGGTATGGCTACACCTTC.

The CDR3 nucleotides read TGTGCCAGCAGACCCGGGTTGACCCTGAACACTGAAGCTTTCTTT. Translation gives CASRPGLTLNTEAFF. This rearrangement joins TRBV28 to TRBJ1-1, with no clear D. CDR3 size: 15 residues. Germline V gives CDR1 MDHEN, CDR2 SYDVKM. Trimming removed 6 bases from V and 0 bases from J, with 14 bases in between.

In its sample, this clone was seen once. The rearrangement joins TRBV28 to TRBJ1-2; D uncertain. The CDR3 has 11 amino acids. Germline V gene sequence: CDR1 MDHEN, CDR2 SYDVKM. Between the trimmed V and J ends, which lost 4 bases and 7 bases, there was a span of 7 bases. The CDR3 coding sequence is TGTGCCAGCAGTTCCCCAGGTGGCTACACCTTC. Protein sequence: CASSSPGGYTF.

V is TRBV6-5 and J is TRBJ2-3; 9 positions agree with TRBD2. The V and J ends lost 2 bases and 2 bases, in that order; junction bases with no gene match: 5. Germline CDR1 and CDR2: MNHEY and SVGAGI. This CDR3 is 16 amino acids long. DNA for the CDR3: TGTGCCAGCAGTTACAGTTCTAGCGGGGTCACAGATACGCAGTATTTT. It encodes CASSYSSSGVTDTQYF.

This clone was counted a few times. V is TRBV2 and J is TRBJ1-5; D not certain. Looked up from germline, CDR1 is SNHLY and CDR2 is FYNNEI. V was trimmed by 2 bases and J by 1 base, leaving 9 bases between them. The CDR3 has 15 residues. CDR3 sequence (DNA): TGTGCCAGCAGTGAAATAACGGTGAGCAATCAGCCCCAGCATTTT. Protein sequence: CASSEITVSNQPQHF.

The gene calls are TRBV5-1 and TRBJ1-1; no clear D gene. This CDR3 has 14 residues. Deletions cut 1 base from V and 1 base from J, with 8 bases between. CDR1 and CDR2 (germline): SGHRS, YFSETQ. The CDR3 bases are TGCGCCAGCAGCTTGCCTGACAAGAACACTGAAGCTTTCTTT. Protein product: CASSLPDKNTEAFF.